This T cell receptor (beta chain) derives from a study of blood T cells in healthy people across ages (dated by TCRdb to about 2015). About the study as a whole: In model experiments, template switching captured roughly one uniquely barcoded TCR beta cDNA molecule for every two T cells. Donors were grouped into four age groups: young (average 16 years), middle-aged (39), aged (around 62) and long-lived (over 80). To avoid experimental bias, donors of different ages were spread randomly across the sequencing lanes. For two donors (one aged 18 to 29 and one aged 80 or older), the study analyzed two additional independent replicas of 1 million unique cDNA reads from the same blood draw. To track age-related changes in TCR beta repertoire diversity, the study relied on deep sequencing normalized with unique cDNA molecular identifiers.

The library came from 5' RACE. For sequencing, an Illumina HiSeq 2500 was employed. A second PCR of about 6 to 11 cycles was performed with a sample-barcoded 5' primer and a J-beta primer mix. Each TCR beta cDNA molecule received a unique molecular identifier from a template-switch 5' adaptor carrying 12 random nucleotides. At least 2.5 million CDR3-containing paired-end reads were obtained from each sample. All of the RNA was converted into first-strand cDNA using the Mint cDNA synthesis kit, with a TRBC-specific oligonucleotide serving as the primer. Following uracil-DNA glycosylase treatment, all cDNA underwent a first 18-cycle PCR with the universal primers M1SS and BC2_uni_R. The original methods were these. For normalization, 1 million high-quality reads were randomly selected from each sample, with every read carrying a distinct molecular identifier. Reads with shared molecular identifiers were discarded instead of being binned into consensus sequences. MiTCR, run with a Q25 quality threshold and the strictest error-elimination algorithm, handled CDR3 identification, clonotype clustering and error correction. A nonparametric unseen species model with Euler transformation was used to estimate a lower bound on total TCR beta diversity. TCRdb itself trimmed the public reads at Q25 with fastp, ran MiXCR and retained productive beta chains. Entries are consolidated by CDR3 protein sequence, retaining the most common genes and DNA. TCRdb's processing, not the study's, gives the V and J calls here. Across this sample there are fewer than 950,000 distinct CDR3 sequences, with 40% to 65% seen only once. Roughly 37% of the sample is in the top ten clones.

Of note for this clonotype: Its specific antigen is unknown. The record has no base qualities; no much larger clone is one base away.

General study outcomes and caveats: Because donor CMV infection status was unknown, age-related changes in expanded clonotypes were potentially confounded. Compared with the aged group, more naive CD4+ T cells, fewer expanded clones and increased TCR diversity were shown by the long-lived group, suggesting age selection. There was a strong correlation between observed TCR beta diversity and the percentage of naive T cells measured by flow cytometry. Observed TCR beta diversity per million T cells fell roughly linearly with age, and a significant reduction was already apparent by age around 40. Total diversity estimates from one million sequenced T cells were considered lower bounds and underestimates. Because profiling used bulk unsorted PBMCs, naive and antigen-experienced compartments could not be compared conclusively.

CDR1 and CDR2, looked up from the germline V gene, are KGHSH and LQKENI. The CDR3 has 14 amino acids, counting the end cysteine and phenylalanine. Solely the CDR3 DNA is kept, with 42 bases framed from the first base. V lost 1 base and J lost 4 bases; the stretch between them is 10 bases long. Systemically healthy Caucasian individuals from Russia, around 39 in total and aged about 6 to 90 years, were included as donors. Around 9.8 milliliters of peripheral blood were collected from each donor into EDTA-treated Vacutainer tubes. Ficoll-Paque density-gradient centrifugation was used to isolate PBMCs, with at least 7 million per sample. Total RNA was extracted from PBMCs with Trizol reagent, with at least 5 micrograms obtained per sample. For every donor, flow cytometry on a PBMC aliquot measured the percentage of naive CD45RAhigh/CD27high T cells.

The clonotype originates from an elderly man in good health. The sample comprised blood. The chain joins TRBV18 to TRBJ1-1; there is no confident call for the D gene. In nucleotides, the sequence is TGTGCCAGCTCACCACAAAGGGAGGGCACTGAAGCTTTCTTT. Its coded protein is CASSPQREGTEAFF.